One T cell receptor (beta chain) is described in this entry. The antigen it binds to is not known. No per-base quality is available; no much larger clone lies one base away. The data were obtained in a study of blood T cell repertoires in COVID-19 (TCRdb year 2020). Context from the whole study: Samples covering the acute and convalescent phases of COVID-19 were provided by collaborators in the United States, Italy and Spain. The repertoires were released in a freely available public database intended as a resource for research on the immune response to SARS-CoV-2. Sample metadata almost always included a de-identified subject ID, COVID-19 status, age in years and sex. The dataset comprised deeply sampled blood TCRbeta repertoires from subjects exposed to, actively infected with, or recovered from COVID-19. The material from the prospective study consisted of cDNA or gDNA derived from T cells, B-cell-depleted T cells, or PBMCs. HLA class I and class II types, where available, came from metadata supplied by the sample provider rather than from assay-based typing. Samples were obtained from the ongoing ImmuneRACE study (first 160 participants) and from over 1,000 subjects provided by 6 global collaborators. What the study reported, not specific to this receptor: Clinical and demographic metadata were provided uncurated, with the amount varying by source and participant.

The collaborating institutions used their own protocols to collect whole blood in K2EDTA tubes. For TCRbeta analysis, collaborators shipped samples as frozen whole blood, isolated PBMCs, or DNA extracted from either of those sample types. The immunoSEQ Assay, a bias-controlled multiplex PCR, was used to amplify TCRbeta CDR3 regions from genomic DNA. Per the authors' processing: Within the assay, amplification of reference gene primers was used to estimate how many nucleated cells each sample contained. To quantify the absolute abundance of each unique TCRbeta CDR3 rearrangement, sequence reads were collapsed and filtered. For each sample, productive Simpson clonality was calculated by taking the square root of Simpson's diversity index across productive rearrangements. Entries here come from immuneACCESS through TCRdb and include only in-frame sequences with V and J called. Some clones fail to appear in such tables; in the studies checked, an unresolved V gene covers under half of the shortfall, and the cause of the remainder is unknown. V, J and clone size derive from that table, while D and trimming were established from the DNA sequence. In this sample the table shows about 75,000 clones, about 91% of which occur a single time. 5% to 7% of the sample comes from the top ten.

The CDR3 starts with the cysteine, ends with the phenylalanine, and has 15 residues. Of all the DNA, just the CDR3 is kept, 45 bases in frame from base 1. V has 0 bases trimmed and J has 5 bases trimmed; junction bases matching no gene number 4. The CDR1 and CDR2 encoded by the germline V gene are ENHRY and SYGVKD. This TCR derives from a woman aged 70-85 years with acute or convalescent COVID-19. Sequencing was carried out using peripheral blood. The chain employs TRBV10-3 and TRBJ2-1; TRBD2 agrees with 7 junctional bases. The DNA reads TGTGCCATCAGTGAGTCTGGACTAGAAAACAATGAGCAGTTCTTC. The encoded protein is CAISESGLENNEQFF.